The 10 T cell receptor beta chains given below trace back to one sample, sequenced in a study of shared clonotypes between healthy human individuals. Libraries were prepared by immunoSEQ multiplex PCR; TCRdb keeps only in-frame clonotypes and omits some of them. The data contain roughly 300,000 clones, around four fifths of them seen just once; the ten biggest clones take up 10%. The sample was memory CD4+ T cells sorted from blood. Subset reported: CD45RA-negative fraction. All receptors derive from a man younger than 45 in good health.

The chain carries TRBV2 and TRBJ1-4; TRBD1 is a possible D gene (5 bases). V lost 1 base and J lost 4, with 10 bases in between. Germline assignment: CDR1 SNHLY and CDR2 FYNNEI. The CDR3 is 15 residues long. CDR3 DNA: TGTGCCAGCAGTGAAGTACGCAGGGATAATGAAAAACTGTTTTTT. Amino acids: CASSEVRRDNEKLFF.

This chain links TRBV2 with TRBJ2-5; possible D gene TRBD1, 5 bases. The CDR3 length is 13 residues. Trimming took 8 bases from V and 4 from J, leaving 14 bases between them. In germline, CDR1 is SNHLY, CDR2 FYNNEI. CDR3 sequence (DNA): TGTGCCAGCGTCGTGGGGCAGCGAGAGACCCAGTACTTC. This codes for CASVVGQRETQYF.

V and J are TRBV11-2 and TRBJ2-1; 8 positions agree with TRBD2. Germline CDR1 and CDR2: SGHAT and FQNNGV. The V gene end was trimmed by 6 bases and the J gene end by 4 bases; junction bases not matched to a gene: 14. This CDR3 contains 17 residues. CDR3 sequence reads: CASRGGRISGEYNEQFF. In DNA, the CDR3 is TGTGCCAGCAGGGGTGGGAGGATTAGCGGGGAGTACAATGAGCAGTTCTTC.

The chain couples TRBV30 to TRBJ1-1; TRBD1 matches at 8 bases. Per the germline V gene, CDR1 is GTSNPN and CDR2 is SVGIG (reference sequence). V lost 5 bases and J lost 2; bases outside the gene matches: 4. CDR3 length equals 13 residues. The CDR3 nucleotides are TGTGCCTGGCATACAGGGGGAAACACTGAAGCTTTCTTT. Amino acids: CAWHTGGNTEAFF.

The rearrangement uses TRBV6-6 and TRBJ2-1; D might be TRBD1 or TRBD2, each matching 5 bases. This CDR3 is built from 15 residues. V lost 2 bases and J lost 12, with 20 bases in between. Germline loops: CDR1 MNHNY, CDR2 SVGAGI (reference sequence). CDR3 loop: CASSYPGRVGQRQFF. The CDR3, as DNA: TGTGCCAGCAGTTACCCGGGACGGGTGGGCCAGAGGCAGTTCTTC.

The V call is TRBV7-9, the J call TRBJ2-2, with D unresolved. The V end lost 5 bases, the J end lost 5 bases, and 12 bases lay between the germline ends. The CDR3 runs 14 residues. Germline CDR1 is SEHNR and CDR2 is FQNEAQ (reference sequence). The CDR3 nucleotides are TGTGCCAGCAGCAGGGCGGAAGGGACCGGGGAGCTGTTTTTT. This codes for CASSRAEGTGELFF.

V usage is TRBV5-6 and J usage is TRBJ1-5; TRBD1 is a possible D gene (5 bases). CDR1 is SGHDT and CDR2 is YYEEEE in the germline V gene. There are 15 residues in the CDR3. With 4 bases removed from V and 3 bases from J, the gap between germline ends came to 14 bases. The CDR3: CASSVRDRNNQPQHF. CDR3 coding DNA: TGTGCCAGCAGCGTAAGGGACCGCAACAATCAGCCCCAGCATTTT.

This clone showed up just a few times. Other DNA sequences in this specimen translate into the identical CDR3. This sequence joins TRBV7-2 and TRBJ2-1, with D hard to call. The CDR3 consists of 13 residues. Per the germline V gene, CDR1 is SGHTA and CDR2 is FQGNSA. V was trimmed by 5 bases and J by 1 base, leaving 6 bases between them. The CDR3 is CASSPGSYNEQFF. The DNA for the CDR3 is TGTGCCAGCAGCCCCGGATCCTACAATGAGCAGTTCTTC.

The chain couples TRBV11-3 to TRBJ2-7; 8 bases map to TRBD2. V trimming: 4 bases; J trimming: 5 bases; junction bases outside the gene matches: 13. Germline V lookup: CDR1 SGHNT, CDR2 YENEEA. The CDR3 extends over 16 amino acids. Here the CDR3 DNA reads TGTGCCAGCAGCTCCTCCGGGACTAGTGGGATCCACGAGCAGTACTTC. Translating it yields CASSSSGTSGIHEQYF.

Details on this clone: A far larger clone is a single base away, which makes a read error likely. Distinct nucleotide sequences in the sample also encode this CDR3. The V gene is TRBV7-2, the J gene TRBJ2-7; D is unresolved. This CDR3 has 12 amino acids. The germline CDR1 and CDR2 sequences are SGHTA and FQGNSA. V dropped 4 bases and J dropped 2 bases, with 6 bases sitting between them. The CDR3: CASSSNTYEQYF. CDR3 nucleotide sequence: TGTGCCAGCAGCTCCAACACCTACGAGCAGTACTTC.